This T cell receptor beta chain was captured in a study of blood T cell repertoires in COVID-19 (dated by TCRdb to about 2020). As for the study more broadly: Collaborator samples came from the United States, Italy and Spain and covered acute and convalescent phases of COVID-19. The prospective study material was composed of cDNA or gDNA derived from T cells, B-cell-depleted T cells, or PBMCs. Deeply sampled blood TCRbeta repertoires from subjects exposed to, actively infected with, or recovered from COVID-19 were included in the dataset. The repertoires were made available in a free public database intended to serve as a resource for research on the immune response to SARS-CoV-2. Samples came from the ongoing ImmuneRACE study (first 160 participants) plus 1,254 subjects from 6 global collaborators. A de-identified subject ID, COVID-19 status, age in years and sex were almost always included in the sample metadata. Where available, HLA class I and class II types were taken from metadata supplied by the sample provider and were not determined by assay-based typing.

Collaborating institutions collected whole blood in K2EDTA tubes following their own protocols. For TCRbeta analysis, collaborator samples were shipped as frozen whole blood, as isolated PBMCs, or as DNA extracted from either sample type. Broader findings and caveats from the paper: The amount of clinical and demographic metadata varied by source and participant and was provided uncurated.

As to this clone: Its binding antigen is unknown. No per-base quality is available; no much larger clone lies one base away.

The germline V gene (reference sequence) yields MNHEY for CDR1 and SMNVEV for CDR2. V and J are truncated by 11 bases and 0 bases respectively, leaving an intervening sequence of 14 bases. The CDR3 runs 13 residues from the cysteine to the phenylalanine. Just the 39-base CDR3 DNA is kept, in frame starting at base 1. TCRbeta CDR3 regions were amplified from genomic DNA by means of the immunoSEQ Assay, a bias-controlled multiplex PCR. As for the authors' bioinformatics: Nucleated cell counts per sample were estimated from amplification of reference gene primers within the assay. To quantify the absolute abundance of each unique TCRbeta CDR3 rearrangement, sequence reads were collapsed and filtered. For each sample, productive Simpson clonality was calculated as the square root of Simpson's diversity index across productive rearrangements. TCRdb's version of the immuneACCESS table is confined to in-frame rearrangements and falls short of the full clone set. An unresolved V gene accounts for under half of the shortfall where checked; the remainder is of unknown origin. Clone size and the V and J calls come from that table; the DNA yielded D and trimming. The table for this sample lists 190,000 or so clones; roughly 73% of them were counted only once. Approximately 2.9% of the sample rests with the top ten.

The source is a woman aged 80 or older with active or convalescent COVID-19. This chain joins TRBV27 to TRBJ2-7; possibly the D gene is TRBD2, per 6 matching bases. Sequencing was carried out using peripheral blood. CDR3 region: CAAGPRVSYEQYF. The nucleotides are TGTGCCGCGGGGCCTCGGGTCTCCTACGAGCAGTACTTC.